The rows below give T cell receptor beta chains drawn from one sample of a study of T cell responses to AZD1222 COVID-19 vaccine. The repertoire was sequenced with immunoSEQ multiplex PCR; TCRdb's copy has only in-frame clones and lacks some. Of 95,000 to 150,000 clones listed, roughly 87% were seen once; the top ten hold roughly 1.3%. Sequencing used peripheral blood, obtained on day 0 of AZD1222 vaccination. The receptors were gathered from an adult in good health. Both conserved end residues are trimmed from each CDR3. D genes are given only for firm matches. A row's size may be missing; if present it is once, few, many or a size class.

d_call v_call clone_size cdr3_aa
TRBD1 TRBV7-9 NA ASSLGQGIYNEQF
NA TRBV25-1 NA ASSEYGQYYGYT
TRBD1 TRBV5-1 NA ASGLETGGVGYT
TRBD1 TRBV6-1 NA ASSDGTGGHEQY
NA TRBV12-3/TRBV12-4 NA ASSFFGGDGYT
TRBD2 TRBV5-1 NA ASSLTMGLAGTYEQY
NA TRBV11-2 NA ASSLAGSYGYT
TRBD2 TRBV6-4 few ASSASSGGAGEQF
NA TRBV19 NA ASSITGGPPGSSYNSPLH
NA TRBV11-2 once ASSLEATGRTGELF
NA TRBV5-6 NA ASRDYNRNEQF
TRBD2 TRBV27 once ASSIVAGGPGDTQY
TRBD1 TRBV23-1 NA ASDSRDRGNEQY
TRBD1 TRBV18 once ASSPFAGGAVGNTEAF
NA TRBV7-2 once ASSLGTRNEKLF
TRBD1 TRBV7-9 NA ASSPGQNQPQH
NA TRBV11-3 once ASSLVAVSYNEQF
NA TRBV18 NA ASSPGGGYGYT
NA TRBV4-1 once ASSQVLGVDYGYT
TRBD1 TRBV28 NA ASSFGTGPYGYT
NA TRBV11-2 NA ASSLEPHGRDTQY
NA TRBV6-5 NA ASSRWGFINEQY
NA TRBV20-1 few SASDLGHRNSPLH
TRBD1 TRBV18 NA ASSSTGANTEAF
NA TRBV5-4 NA ASSLTRVEAEAF
NA TRBV15 once ATSSDIGNEQF